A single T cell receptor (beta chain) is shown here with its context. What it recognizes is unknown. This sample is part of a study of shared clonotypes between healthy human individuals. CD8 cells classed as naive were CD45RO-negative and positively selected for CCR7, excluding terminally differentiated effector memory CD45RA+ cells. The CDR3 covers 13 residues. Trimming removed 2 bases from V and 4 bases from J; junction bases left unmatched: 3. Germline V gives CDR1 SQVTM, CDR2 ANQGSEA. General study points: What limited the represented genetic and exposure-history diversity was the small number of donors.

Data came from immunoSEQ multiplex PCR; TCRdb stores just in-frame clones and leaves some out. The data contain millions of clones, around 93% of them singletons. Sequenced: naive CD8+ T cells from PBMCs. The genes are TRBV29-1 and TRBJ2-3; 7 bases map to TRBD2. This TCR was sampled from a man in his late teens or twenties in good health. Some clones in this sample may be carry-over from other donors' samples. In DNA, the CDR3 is TGCAGCGTTGAACTAGCGGTGCCAGATACGCAGTATTTT. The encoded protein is CSVELAVPDTQYF.